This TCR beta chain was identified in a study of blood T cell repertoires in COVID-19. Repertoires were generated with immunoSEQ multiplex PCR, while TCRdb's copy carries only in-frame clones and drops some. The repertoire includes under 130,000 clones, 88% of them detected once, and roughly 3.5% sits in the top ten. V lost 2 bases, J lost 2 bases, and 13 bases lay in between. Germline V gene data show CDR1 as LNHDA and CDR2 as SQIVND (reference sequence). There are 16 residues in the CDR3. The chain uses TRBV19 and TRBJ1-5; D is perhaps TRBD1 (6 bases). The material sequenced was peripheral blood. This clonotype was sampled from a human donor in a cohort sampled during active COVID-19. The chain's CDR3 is CASSIIGGQGNQPQHF. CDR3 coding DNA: TGTGCCAGTAGTATAATCGGGGGGCAAGGCAATCAGCCCCAGCATTTT.